One and the same sample provided the 27 T cell receptor beta chains below, sequenced in a study of regulatory T cells in long-lasting Graves disease. The time point denotes: newly diagnosed GD, antithyroid drugs for less than 3 months. With RNA extracted from PBMCs as input, the TCR library was made. TCR beta libraries were built with iRepertoire HTBI primers and Arm-PCR of CDR3 regions. From the multiplex PCR reads, TCRdb called clonotypes with MiXCR, one entry per CDR3 protein. The repertoire holds about 430,000 distinct CDR3 sequences, with approximately 15% as singletons. These data were also reused for a study on T cells in Graves' hyperthyroidism and ophthalmopathy.

The sample consisted of peripheral blood mononuclear cells (PBMCs), taken at new diagnosis, from a patient treated with antithyroid drugs. The receptors derive from a woman between 40 and 50 years old with Graves disease.

This clonotype was picked up many times. The chain couples TRBV12-3 or TRBV12-4 to TRBJ1-2, with TRBD1 as a possible D gene (5 bases). V was pared by 1 base and J by 2 bases, with 8 bases between. The length of the CDR3 is 14 residues. CDR3 bases: TGTGCCAGCAGTTTAGTGCCAGGGAACTATGGCTACACCTTC. This sequence encodes CASSLVPGNYGYTF.

This clonotype was detected only a few times. The chain employs TRBV4-2 and TRBJ2-1; D possibly corresponds to TRBD2 (6 bases). V gave up 4 bases and J gave up 7 bases, with 23 bases separating them. Germline CDR1 and CDR2: LGHNA and YNFKEQ. CDR3 length equals 17 residues. This chain's CDR3 is CASSLGGDSYGDNEQFF. CDR3 DNA: TGTGCCAGCAGCCTCGGCGGGGACTCCTATGGGGATAATGAGCAGTTCTTC.

This clonotype was seen repeatedly, ten times or more. The chain employs TRBV24-1 and TRBJ2-3, with D unclear. CDR1 and CDR2 (germline): KGHDR, SFDVKD. Trimming took off 6 bases at V and 5 bases at J, with 8 bases between the two ends. This CDR3 has 12 residues. CDR3 protein: CATSSRRDTQYF. In DNA, the CDR3 is TGTGCCACCAGTTCGAGGAGAGATACGCAGTATTTT.

This clonotype was recorded many times. The CDR3 loop is CASSLRGRGYGYTF. DNA for the CDR3: TGTGCCAGCAGTTTAAGGGGGCGCGGCTATGGCTACACCTTC. The V call is TRBV12-3 or TRBV12-4, the J call TRBJ1-2, with 7 bases that match TRBD1. V was pared by 2 bases and J by 4 bases, with 4 bases of the junction left unmatched. This CDR3 comprises 14 residues.

The sample holds many counts of this clonotype. V usage is TRBV7-2 and J usage is TRBJ2-5; the D gene is possibly TRBD2 (6 bases). The germline V gene has CDR1 SGHTA and CDR2 FQGNSA. This CDR3 has 17 residues. V was pared by 5 bases and J by 5 bases, with 24 bases between. In nucleotides, the CDR3 is TGTGCCAGCAGCCAAATCCCCAGCGGAGGGCGCCGGGAGACCCAGTACTTC. Encoded protein: CASSQIPSGGRRETQYF.

There are a few counts of this clonotype. The rearrangement uses TRBV3-1 and TRBJ2-4; the D is unclear. Looked up from germline, CDR1 is LGHDT and CDR2 is YNNKEL (reference sequence). The CDR3 contains 13 residues. The V gene lost 0 bases and the J gene lost 6 bases, with 6 bases spanning the gap. CDR3 loop: CASSQDSVNIQYF. CDR3 coding DNA: TGTGCCAGCAGCCAAGATTCCGTAAACATTCAGTACTTC. Full variable domain (missing parts from reference TRBV3-1 and TRBJ2-4): DTAVSQTPKYLVTQMGNDKSIKCEQNLGHDTMYWYKQDSKKFLKIMFSYNNKELIINETVPNRFSPKSPDKAHLNLHINSLELGDSAVYFCASSQDSVNIQYFGAGTRLSVL.

This clonotype was picked up many times. The chain employs TRBV19 and TRBJ1-2, with 8 bases lining up with TRBD1. The CDR3 is 16 residues long. V lost 6 bases, J lost 0 bases, and 9 bases stayed unmatched. Germline CDR1 LNHDA, CDR2 SQIVND (reference sequence). CDR3 in amino acids: CASRTQGASANYGYTF. DNA of the CDR3: TGTGCCAGTAGAACCCAGGGGGCGTCAGCTAACTATGGCTACACCTTC.

Comment on this clonotype: The CDR3 ends on some other residue instead of the conserved phenylalanine or tryptophan, so this is likely a read error. Written as DNA, the CDR3 is TGTGCCACACAGGTTTCTACCGGGACTAGCGGGAAATCTAGCACAGATACGCAGTATCTT. Protein: CATQVSTGTSGKSSTDTQYL. This chain joins TRBV10-3 and TRBJ2-3; 13 nucleotides agree with TRBD2. CDR1 and CDR2 (germline): ENHRY, SYGVKD. V was pared by 10 bases and J by 0 bases, with 19 bases of the junction left unmatched. This CDR3 is built from 20 residues.

In its sample, this clonotype was seen a few times. With a far larger clone one base away, a read error is the likely cause. CDR3 sequence (DNA): TGTGCCAGCAGATCGACAGGGGGCGGACAGACCCGGTACTTC. It translates to CASRSTGGGQTRYF. This chain connects TRBV2 to TRBJ2-3; 10 bases align to TRBD1. The germline V gene encodes CDR1 SNHLY and CDR2 FYNNEI. The CDR3 is 14 residues long.

This clonotype was recorded at least ten times. The chain couples TRBV11-3 to TRBJ1-1, with no clear D. The germline V and J ends were trimmed by 1 base and 9 bases, with 12 bases remaining between them. The CDR3 runs 13 residues. Germline CDR1 is SGHNT and CDR2 is YENEEA. The DNA of the CDR3 is TGTGCCAGCAGCTTAGTGGGGTACGGGAAAGCTTTCTTT. Protein product: CASSLVGYGKAFF. The entire variable domain, with the rest obtained from reference TRBV11-3 and TRBJ1-1, is as follows: EAGVVQSPRYKIIEKKQPVAFWCNPISGHNTLYWYLQNLGQGPELLIRYENEEAVDDSQLPKDRFSAERLKGVDSTLKIQPAELGDSAVYLCASSLVGYGKAFFGQGTRLTVV.

In this sample, this clonotype turned up many times. The chain joins TRBV11-2 to TRBJ2-5; 8 nucleotides agree with TRBD1. Germline CDR1 is SGHAT and CDR2 is FQNNGV. The junction had 4 bases not matched to a gene; V was cut back by 5 bases and J by 5 bases. CDR3 length: 13 residues. CDR3: CASSSRGLETQYF. The DNA of the CDR3 is TGTGCCAGCAGCAGCAGGGGGCTGGAGACCCAGTACTTC.

This clonotype was found a few times. This rearrangement joins TRBV7-2 to TRBJ2-1, with 8 bases that match TRBD2. Germline loops: CDR1 SGHTA, CDR2 FQGNSA. J lost 0 bases, V lost 1 base, and 8 bases had no gene match. The CDR3 totals 18 residues. The CDR3, as DNA: TGTGCCAGCAGCTTAGAGACTAGCGTGATTAGCTCCTACAATGAGCAGTTCTTC. It encodes CASSLETSVISSYNEQFF.

This clonotype was counted ten times or more. The V and J genes are TRBV7-2 and TRBJ2-2; possible D gene TRBD2, 5 bases. CDR3 length: 17 amino acids. The V end was cut by 1 base, the J end by 0 bases, with 12 bases between. Germline V gives CDR1 SGHTA, CDR2 FQGNSA. The CDR3 region has the DNA TGTGCCAGCAGCTTAGACTCAATACTAGCGAACACCGGGGAGCTGTTTTTT. It translates to CASSLDSILANTGELFF. Complete variable domain (other parts from reference TRBV7-2 and TRBJ2-2): GAGVSQSPSNKVTEKGKDVELRCDPISGHTALYWYRQSLGQGLEFLIYFQGNSAPDKSGLPSDRFSAERTGGSVSTLTIQRTQQEDSAVYLCASSLDSILANTGELFFGEGSRLTVL.

This clonotype was found a few times. The chain links TRBV7-9 to TRBJ1-5; D gene unclear. CDR3 length: 13 residues. Germline values: CDR1 SEHNR, CDR2 FQNEAQ (reference sequence). Trimming cost V 1 base and J 5 bases, with 6 bases left between them. The CDR3, as DNA: TGTGCCAGCAGCTTAGGTCAGTATCAGCCCCAGCATTTT. Translated, it gives CASSLGQYQPQHF. The variable domain in full, with the rest retrieved from reference TRBV7-9 and TRBJ1-5, is DTGVSQNPRHKITKRGQNVTFRCDPISEHNRLYWYRQTLGQGPEFLTYFQNEAQLEKSRLLSDRFSAERPKGSFSTLEIQRTEQGDSAMYLCASSLGQYQPQHFGDGTRLSIL.

This clonotype was picked up a small number of times. This sequence joins TRBV28 and TRBJ1-2; D not certain. Per the germline V gene, CDR1 is MDHEN and CDR2 is SYDVKM. The CDR3 loop spans 13 amino acids. Trimming removed 2 bases at V and 5 bases at J, with 9 bases between. The CDR3 spells CASSLTRTYGYTF. The CDR3 bases are TGTGCCAGCAGTTTAACGAGGACTTATGGCTACACCTTC.

V usage is TRBV7-8 and J usage is TRBJ2-1; D is ambiguous. This CDR3 contains 13 residues. Deletions cut 2 bases from V and 8 bases from J, with 10 bases between. The germline V gene encodes CDR1 SGHVS and CDR2 FQNEAQ. CDR3 bases: TGTGCCAGCAGCTTACACTTGTCGGATGAGCAGTTCTTC. Its translation is CASSLHLSDEQFF.

This clonotype was counted at least ten times. The CDR3 DNA reads TGTGCCAGCAGCCCCCCGACTGGGACGAACTCCTACGAGCAGTACTTC. Residues: CASSPPTGTNSYEQYF. The chain combines TRBV11-2 with TRBJ2-7; perhaps D is TRBD1 or TRBD2 (5 bases each). Trimming took 5 bases from V and 0 from J, leaving 17 bases between them. Germline CDR1 and CDR2: SGHAT and FQNNGV. The CDR3 covers 16 residues.

The chain couples TRBV10-3 to TRBJ1-1; TRBD1 might be the D (5 bases). V gave up 2 bases and J gave up 6 bases, with 16 bases separating them. The germline gives CDR1 ENHRY, CDR2 SYGVKD. There are 15 residues in the CDR3. CDR3 nucleotides: TGTGCCATCAGTGAGGGGCAGGGAGAGCCCCCTGAAGCTTTCTTT. It encodes CAISEGQGEPPEAFF.

The genes are TRBV6-2 or TRBV6-3 and TRBJ2-2; the match to TRBD1 covers 9 bases. CDR1 and CDR2 (germline): MNHEY, SVGEGT. J gave up 3 bases and V 6 bases, and 17 bases lay outside the gene matches. This CDR3 contains 19 residues. The CDR3 is CASSPYSPVGQGHTGELFF. CDR3 in DNA: TGTGCCAGCAGCCCCTACTCGCCGGTGGGACAGGGTCACACCGGGGAGCTGTTTTTT.

This clonotype was seen a handful of times. The chain has TRBV20-1 and TRBJ2-1, with 12 bases fitting TRBD2. J gave up 0 bases and V 3 bases, and 6 bases lay outside the gene matches. Germline V gene lookup returns CDR1 DFQATT and CDR2 SNEGSKA (reference sequence). The CDR3 consists of 17 residues. The CDR3 loop reads CSASRTSGIFSYNEQFF. The CDR3 bases are TGCAGTGCTAGTCGGACTAGCGGGATTTTCTCCTACAATGAGCAGTTCTTC.

In this sample, this clonotype turned up many times. The chain recombines TRBV29-1 with TRBJ2-2, with TRBD2 matching 14 bases. The CDR3 length is 17 residues. CDR1 is SQVTM, CDR2 ANQGSEA, per germline. The junction had 6 bases not matched to a gene; V was cut back by 2 bases and J by 4 bases. The CDR3 spells CSVEMPGLAGVTGELFF. The CDR3 DNA follows: TGCAGCGTTGAAATGCCGGGACTAGCGGGAGTCACCGGGGAGCTGTTTTTT.

This clonotype was observed many times. The chain combines TRBV29-1 with TRBJ2-7; D possibly uses TRBD1 or TRBD2 (5 bases each). The germline CDR1 and CDR2 sequences are SQVTM and ANQGSEA. The CDR3 has 12 residues. Between the trimmed V and J ends, which lost 8 bases and 2 bases, there was a span of 13 bases. CDR3 sequence: CSTRDGAYEQYF. DNA of the CDR3: TGCAGCACCCGGGACGGAGCCTACGAGCAGTACTTC.

This clonotype showed up just a few times. The rearrangement joins TRBV9 to TRBJ2-3, with D perhaps TRBD1 (6 bases). Trimming cost V 2 bases and J 4 bases, with 14 bases left between them. Germline V CDR1 and CDR2: SGDLS, YYNGEE. This CDR3 is built from 15 residues. CDR3 amino acids: CASSVRQEVADTQYF. The DNA of the CDR3 is TGTGCCAGCAGCGTTCGACAGGAGGTGGCAGATACGCAGTATTTT.

This clonotype was observed at least ten times. This sequence joins TRBV7-8 and TRBJ1-5; no clear D gene. Germline V CDR1 and CDR2: SGHVS, FQNEAQ. V lost 5 bases, J lost 3 bases, and 11 bases lay in between. This CDR3 region has 14 residues. CDR3 sequence reads: CASSIRHPNQPQHF. The CDR3 bases are TGTGCCAGCAGCATAAGACACCCCAATCAGCCCCAGCATTTT.

As concerns this clonotype: This may be a read error: a much more frequent sequence differs by one nucleotide. This chain connects TRBV14 to TRBJ2-7; D gene uncertain. This CDR3 region has 14 residues. Germline-derived CDR1 and CDR2 are SGHDN and FVKESK. The CDR3 protein is CAGSQDRMPPEQYF. CDR3 coding DNA: TGTGCCGGCAGCCAAGATCGCATGCCGCCCGAGCAGTACTTC. Drawing the rest from reference TRBV14 and TRBJ2-7, the complete variable domain is EAGVTQFPSHSVIEKGQTVTLRCDPISGHDNLYWYRRVMGKEIKFLLHFVKESKQDESGMPNNRFLAERTGGTYSTLKVQPAELEDSGVYFCAGSQDRMPPEQYFGPGTRLTVT.

This clonotype was observed at least ten times. The chain employs TRBV2 and TRBJ2-3, with TRBD2 matching 9 bases. Unmatched junction bases numbered 7, after V lost 7 bases and J lost 2 bases. Per the germline V gene, CDR1 is SNHLY and CDR2 is FYNNEI. This CDR3 spans 15 amino acids. The CDR3: CASMSAGGPTDTQYF. The CDR3 coding sequence is TGTGCCAGCATGTCAGCGGGAGGCCCCACAGATACGCAGTATTTT. Combining the CDR3 with reference TRBV2 and TRBJ2-3 gives the whole variable domain EPEVTQTPSHQVTQMGQEVILRCVPISNHLYFYWYRQILGQKVEFLVSFYNNEISEKSEIFDDQFSVERPDGSNFTLKIRSTKLEDSAMYFCASMSAGGPTDTQYFGPGTRLTVL.

The chain joins TRBV6-1 to TRBJ2-2; 7 positions match TRBD1. The germline V gene has CDR1 MNHNS and CDR2 SASEGT. Losses at the gene ends were 5 bases for V and 5 bases for J; bases not matched to a gene: 5. The length of the CDR3 is 14 residues. CDR3 loop: CASSRQGWTGELFF. CDR3 sequence (DNA): TGTGCCAGCAGTCGACAGGGATGGACCGGGGAGCTGTTTTTT.